A selection of T cell receptor beta chains follows, all from one sample in a study of beta chain features in type 1 diabetes. TCRdb's table, derived via immunoSEQ multiplex PCR, lists solely in-frame clones and lacks some. Among 300,000 to 350,000 clones listed, around 8% were seen once. Input material: central memory CD4+ T cells from blood. The receptor set was obtained from a woman between 18 and 29 years old in good health. CDR3s include the opening cysteine and the closing phenylalanine or tryptophan. Each record gives: J gene, D gene, clone size, V gene, CDR3 protein, CDR3 DNA. The D gene is left open where the match is weak. Some rows have no size entry. The others give once, few or many, or a class for an expanded clone.

J: TRBJ1-2; D: NA; size: few; V: TRBV2; CDR3: CASSTQGGAVYGTF; DNA: TGTGCCAGCAGCACACAGGGTGGGGCAGTTTACGGCACCTTC
J: TRBJ2-1; D: NA; size: NA; V: TRBV5-4; CDR3: CASSVTRSYNEQFF; DNA: TGCGCCAGCAGCGTGACTCGCTCCTACAATGAGCAGTTCTTC
J: TRBJ1-4; D: NA; size: NA; V: TRBV25-1; CDR3: CASSEFRGNEKLFF; DNA: TGTGCCAGCAGTGAATTCAGGGGAAATGAAAAACTGTTTTTT
J: TRBJ1-2; D: TRBD1; size: few; V: TRBV4-2; CDR3: CASSPDRGIIYGYTF; DNA: TGTGCCAGCAGCCCGGACAGGGGAATTATCTATGGCTACACCTTC
J: TRBJ1-5; D: NA; size: NA; V: TRBV15; CDR3: CATSRDRLGQPQHF; DNA: TGTGCCACCAGCAGAGATCGCCTGGGCCAGCCCCAGCATTTT
J: TRBJ2-4; D: NA; size: many; V: TRBV7-8; CDR3: CASSYPVGAGKNIQYF; DNA: TGTGCCAGCAGCTACCCCGTGGGCGCGGGCAAAAACATTCAGTACTTC
J: TRBJ2-1; D: NA; size: NA; V: TRBV6-5; CDR3: CASNRNPYNEQFF; DNA: TGTGCCAGCAACCGAAATCCATACAATGAGCAGTTCTTC
J: TRBJ2-1; D: NA; size: few; V: TRBV7-2; CDR3: CASSYRADYYNEQFF; DNA: TGTGCCAGCAGCTATCGCGCGGACTATTACAATGAGCAGTTCTTC
J: TRBJ2-7; D: TRBD2; size: few; V: TRBV27; CDR3: CASSLLQTSAPYEQYF; DNA: TGTGCCAGCAGTTTACTACAGACTAGCGCGCCCTACGAGCAGTACTTC
J: TRBJ1-5; D: TRBD1; size: NA; V: TRBV14; CDR3: CASSHRPGTARPYSNQPQHF; DNA: TGTGCCAGCAGCCACCGTCCCGGGACAGCGAGACCATATAGCAATCAGCCCCAGCATTTT
J: TRBJ2-4; D: NA; size: NA; V: TRBV18; CDR3: CASSSGHLDIQYF; DNA: TGTGCCAGCTCAAGCGGACATTTAGACATTCAGTACTTC
J: TRBJ2-1; D: NA; size: few; V: TRBV5-1; CDR3: CASGPGGLGSYNEQFF; DNA: TGCGCCAGCGGCCCGGGGGGCCTCGGTTCCTACAATGAGCAGTTCTTC
J: TRBJ2-5; D: NA; size: NA; V: TRBV25-1; CDR3: CASSEYSKGETQYF; DNA: TGTGCCAGCAGTGAATATAGTAAGGGAGAGACCCAGTACTTC
J: TRBJ2-4; D: NA; size: once; V: TRBV6-6; CDR3: CASRQTELDIQYF; DNA: TGTGCCAGCAGACAGACAGAGTTGGACATTCAGTACTTC
J: TRBJ2-4; D: TRBD2; size: few; V: TRBV4-2; CDR3: CASSQESGKTNIQYF; DNA: TGTGCCAGCAGCCAAGAGAGCGGGAAGACAAACATTCAGTACTTC
J: TRBJ2-2; D: NA; size: NA; V: TRBV7-7; CDR3: CASSLGGMGAGELFF; DNA: TGTGCTAGCAGCTTAGGGGGAATGGGAGCCGGGGAGCTGTTTTTT
J: TRBJ2-7; D: TRBD2; size: many; V: TRBV7-9; CDR3: CASSLIAGPYEQYF; DNA: TGTGCCAGCAGCCTTATAGCGGGACCCTATGAGCAGTACTTC
J: TRBJ2-3; D: NA; size: NA; V: TRBV27; CDR3: CASSPGLLSTDTQYF; DNA: TGTGCCAGCAGTCCTGGACTGTTAAGCACAGATACGCAGTATTTT
J: TRBJ2-5; D: NA; size: NA; V: TRBV19; CDR3: CASSAQLRQETQYF; DNA: TGTGCCAGTAGTGCTCAACTGAGACAAGAGACCCAGTACTTC
J: TRBJ2-2; D: NA; size: many; V: TRBV5-4; CDR3: CASSWELIANTGELFF; DNA: TGTGCCAGCAGCTGGGAGCTTATCGCGAACACCGGGGAGCTGTTTTTT
J: TRBJ1-1; D: NA; size: few; V: TRBV7-9; CDR3: CASSLLGKGGTEAFF; DNA: TGTGCCAGCAGCTTATTAGGGAAGGGGGGCACTGAAGCTTTCTTT
J: TRBJ1-2; D: NA; size: NA; V: TRBV5-1; CDR3: CASSLVVSDSRGYTF; DNA: TGCGCCAGCAGCTTGGTTGTGTCCGATTCGCGGGGCTACACCTTC
J: TRBJ2-7; D: TRBD2; size: NA; V: TRBV4-2; CDR3: CASSPGLALVSYEQYF; DNA: TGTGCCAGCAGCCCCGGACTAGCTTTAGTCTCCTACGAGCAGTACTTC
J: TRBJ2-5; D: NA; size: few; V: TRBV7-2; CDR3: CASSFGGYQETQYF; DNA: TGTGCCAGCAGCTTCGGCGGGTATCAAGAGACCCAGTACTTC
J: TRBJ2-5; D: NA; size: NA; V: TRBV2; CDR3: CASKPGQRTESQYF; DNA: TGTGCCAGCAAGCCGGGACAAAGAACCGAGTCCCAGTACTTC
J: TRBJ2-4; D: TRBD2; size: NA; V: TRBV2; CDR3: CASGVGTSGTKNIQYF; DNA: TGTGCCAGCGGCGTAGGGACTAGCGGGACCAAAAACATTCAGTACTTC
J: TRBJ2-5; D: TRBD1; size: few; V: TRBV9; CDR3: CASGGPGQGFRFGAQYF; DNA: TGTGCCAGCGGAGGACCGGGACAGGGGTTCCGATTCGGGGCCCAGTACTTC
J: TRBJ2-5; D: TRBD1; size: NA; V: TRBV5-1; CDR3: CASSSGRGQETQYF; DNA: TGCGCCAGCAGTTCGGGCAGGGGGCAAGAGACCCAGTACTTC
J: TRBJ2-5; D: NA; size: NA; V: TRBV7-2; CDR3: CASSFSVTETQYF; DNA: TGTGCCAGCAGCTTTTCCGTTACGGAGACCCAGTACTTC
J: TRBJ2-1; D: TRBD2; size: few; V: TRBV7-9; CDR3: CASSKSSGLEQFF; DNA: TGTGCCAGCAGCAAATCTAGCGGGCTTGAGCAGTTCTTC
J: TRBJ1-4; D: NA; size: NA; V: TRBV28; CDR3: CASSLAPREKLFF; DNA: TGTGCCAGCAGTTTAGCCCCCAGGGAAAAACTGTTTTTT
J: TRBJ1-2; D: TRBD1; size: few; V: TRBV18; CDR3: CASSPNPGQGPHGYTF; DNA: TGTGCCAGCTCACCAAATCCGGGACAGGGGCCCCATGGCTACACCTTC
J: TRBJ1-1; D: NA; size: few; V: TRBV18; CDR3: CASSPRNTNTEAFF; DNA: TGTGCCAGCTCACCAAGGAACACTAACACTGAAGCTTTCTTT
J: TRBJ2-1; D: NA; size: NA; V: TRBV10-1; CDR3: CASQKSSYNEQFF; DNA: TGCGCCAGCCAGAAGAGCTCCTACAATGAGCAGTTCTTC
J: TRBJ1-4; D: NA; size: many; V: TRBV7-2; CDR3: CASSKETAPWEKLFF; DNA: TGTGCCAGCAGCAAGGAGACAGCCCCCTGGGAAAAACTGTTTTTT
J: TRBJ2-1; D: NA; size: NA; V: TRBV7-9; CDR3: CASSSPRAGSYNEQFF; DNA: TGTGCCAGCAGCTCCCCCCGCGCGGGCTCCTACAATGAGCAGTTCTTC
J: TRBJ2-7; D: NA; size: many; V: TRBV29-1; CDR3: CSVSDYLGSYEQYF; DNA: TGCAGCGTCTCGGACTATCTCGGTTCCTACGAGCAGTACTTC
J: TRBJ2-2; D: NA; size: NA; V: TRBV11-2; CDR3: CASSRLSLTGELFF; DNA: TGTGCCAGCAGCCGTCTTAGCCTGACCGGGGAGCTGTTTTTT
J: TRBJ1-2; D: NA; size: few; V: TRBV5-8; CDR3: CASSLDRVGGYTF; DNA: TGTGCCAGCAGCTTGGACAGGGTAGGCGGCTACACCTTC
J: TRBJ2-4; D: TRBD1; size: few; V: TRBV28; CDR3: CASNLQGAGSNIQYF; DNA: TGTGCCAGCAACTTACAGGGGGCGGGCAGCAACATTCAGTACTTC
J: TRBJ1-5; D: TRBD1; size: NA; V: TRBV5-6; CDR3: CASSLRRTGPNQPQHF; DNA: TGTGCCAGCAGCCTACGGAGGACAGGGCCCAATCAGCCCCAGCATTTT
J: TRBJ1-3; D: NA; size: NA; V: TRBV6-6; CDR3: CASSYRISSGNTIYF; DNA: TGTGCCAGCAGTTACCGGATTAGCTCTGGAAACACCATATATTTT
J: TRBJ2-5; D: TRBD2; size: NA; V: TRBV7-2; CDR3: CASSLGSGIHETQYF; DNA: TGTGCCAGCAGCTTAGGCAGCGGGATACATGAGACCCAGTACTTC
J: TRBJ2-3; D: NA; size: few; V: TRBV4-1; CDR3: CASSLSWTSPTDTQYF; DNA: TGCGCCAGCAGCCTTAGCTGGACGAGTCCCACAGATACGCAGTATTTT
J: TRBJ1-1; D: TRBD1; size: NA; V: TRBV29-1; CDR3: CSVEGQGTEAFF; DNA: TGCAGCGTTGAAGGACAGGGCACTGAAGCTTTTTTT
J: TRBJ2-1; D: TRBD2; size: NA; V: TRBV15; CDR3: CASGIAGGVYNEQFF; DNA: TGTGCCTCAGGAATAGCGGGAGGGGTTTACAATGAGCAGTTCTTC
J: TRBJ1-2; D: TRBD1; size: NA; V: TRBV29-1; CDR3: CSIYGDRESFGYTF; DNA: TGCAGCATCTACGGGGACAGGGAGTCATTTGGCTACACCTTC
J: TRBJ1-2; D: NA; size: NA; V: TRBV11-2; CDR3: CASSSSGEGIGYTF; DNA: TGTGCCAGCAGCTCGTCAGGGGAAGGAATTGGCTACACCTTC